The 29 T cell receptor beta chains reported below all come from one sample, sequenced in a study of blood T cell repertoires in COVID-19. Clones were read by immunoSEQ multiplex PCR, and TCRdb kept only the in-frame ones, dropping some. This table holds around 130,000 clones, approximately 90% found once. The sequencing input was peripheral blood. Receptors were obtained from a woman aged 45-59 years with acute or convalescent COVID-19.

This rearrangement joins TRBV28 to TRBJ1-1, with 7 positions matching TRBD1. The V gene end was trimmed by 9 bases and the J gene end by 5 bases; junction bases not matched to a gene: 12. Germline V gene lookup returns CDR1 MDHEN and CDR2 SYDVKM. The length of the CDR3 is 14 residues. CDR3 loop: CASYRVEGATEAFF. CDR3 DNA: TGTGCCAGTTATAGGGTTGAGGGGGCGACTGAAGCTTTCTTT.

The chain uses TRBV29-1 and TRBJ1-3; a possible D gene is TRBD1 (5 bases). The CDR3 is 15 amino acids. Deletions cut 3 bases from V and 0 bases from J, with 12 bases between. Germline-derived CDR1 and CDR2 are SQVTM and ANQGSEA. The CDR3 sequence is CSVDQGLSSGNTIYF. The CDR3 coding sequence is TGCAGCGTTGATCAGGGCCTAAGCTCTGGAAACACCATATATTTT.

The chain employs TRBV7-9 and TRBJ1-3, with no clear D. Looked up from germline, CDR1 is SEHNR and CDR2 is FQNEAQ (reference sequence). Trimming pared 3 bases from V and 0 bases from J, leaving 9 bases between. CDR3 size: 15 residues. CDR3 sequence: CASSFFGSSGNTIYF. The DNA for the CDR3 is TGTGCCAGCAGCTTTTTTGGCAGCTCTGGAAACACCATATATTTT.

The chain joins TRBV12-3 or TRBV12-4 to TRBJ1-5; no clear D gene. V lost 4 bases and J 2 bases, leaving 6 bases between the germline ends. CDR3 length equals 13 residues. The CDR3 DNA follows: TGTGCCAGCAGTTGGGAGGGCAATCAGCCCCAGCATTTT. It translates to CASSWEGNQPQHF.

The chain joins TRBV3-1 (or the pseudogene TRBV3-2) to TRBJ1-2, with unresolved D. CDR3 size: 14 residues. Between the trimmed V and J ends, which lost 1 base and 6 bases, there was a span of 12 bases. Germline CDR1 reads LGHDT; CDR2 reads YNNKEL (reference sequence). CDR3 sequence: CASSQAPGVDGYTF. The CDR3 DNA reads as TGTGCCAGCAGCCAAGCCCCGGGAGTGGATGGCTACACCTTC.

The chain couples TRBV7-2 to TRBJ1-5, with D tentatively TRBD1 (5 bases). CDR1 and CDR2 from the germline V gene are SGHTA and FQGNSA. The CDR3 consists of 16 residues. V was pared by 5 bases and J by 0 bases, with 14 bases between. CDR3 nucleotide sequence: TGTGCCAGCAGCACCCAGGGATACTATAGCAATCAGCCCCAGCATTTT. Its translation: CASSTQGYYSNQPQHF.

This chain connects TRBV7-9 to TRBJ2-1, with TRBD2 matching over 9 bases. V lost 3 bases to trimming and J lost 8 bases; unmatched junction nucleotides: 8. CDR3 length: 15 residues. In germline, CDR1 is SEHNR, CDR2 FQNEAQ (reference sequence). The CDR3 bases are TGTGCCAGCAGCTTCGCGGGCGGGGGGGCATATGAGCAGTTCTTC. This encodes CASSFAGGGAYEQFF.

This clone was recorded only once. The chain couples TRBV4-1 to TRBJ1-3; D is unclear. CDR3 length: 18 residues. Germline V gives CDR1 MGHRA, CDR2 YSYEKL. Trimming removed 0 bases from V and 0 bases from J, with 15 bases in between. CDR3 residues: CASSQDLTPGASGNTIYF. CDR3 nucleotides: TGCGCCAGCAGCCAAGATCTTACTCCCGGAGCCTCTGGAAACACCATATATTTT.

The CDR3 reads CASSLELRLGSKNTQYF. The CDR3 nucleotides are TGTGCCAGCAGCTTAGAGTTGAGACTAGGGTCCAAAAATACGCAGTATTTT. This rearrangement joins TRBV11-2 to TRBJ2-3; possible D gene TRBD2, 6 bases. V lost 0 bases, J lost 7 bases, and 20 bases lay in between. CDR3 size: 17 residues. Germline CDR1 reads SGHAT; CDR2 reads FQNNGV.

The chain uses TRBV5-4 and TRBJ1-6, with 10 bases aligning to TRBD1. V lost 3 bases to trimming and J lost 10 bases; unmatched junction nucleotides: 10. CDR1 SGHNT and CDR2 YYREEE come from the germline V gene (reference sequence). The CDR3 extends over 16 amino acids. CDR3 nucleotides: TGTGCCAGCAGCTCTGGCCGGGACAGGGGAGGCTCACCCCTCCACTTT. As protein: CASSSGRDRGGSPLHF.

The chain couples TRBV3-1 (or the pseudogene TRBV3-2) to TRBJ2-3; 8 positions match TRBD2. The CDR3 is 17 residues long. Germline V CDR1 and CDR2: LGHDT, YNNKEL (reference sequence). The ends lost 2 bases at V and 0 bases at J; junction bases unmatched: 7. The CDR3, as DNA: TGTGCCAGCAGCCAACGAGCGGGGGTTACTAGCACAGATACGCAGTATTTT. It codes for CASSQRAGVTSTDTQYF.

This clone has only one observation. This chain links TRBV19 with TRBJ1-2, with D uncertain. Trimming took off 3 bases at V and 4 bases at J, with 18 bases between the two ends. The CDR3 totals 16 residues. Germline CDR1 reads LNHDA; CDR2 reads SQIVND (reference sequence). CDR3 coding DNA: TGTGCCAGTAGTATTCCGGGGTCCCAGCGTAGCTATGGCTACACCTTC. Translated: CASSIPGSQRSYGYTF.

This sequence joins TRBV5-1 and TRBJ1-2; maybe TRBD1 (6 bases). The CDR3 runs 15 residues. The V gene's germline CDR1 is SGHRS and CDR2 YFSETQ. Trimming cost V 0 bases and J 0 bases, with 9 bases left between them. The CDR3 loop reads CASSLGGTTNYGYTF. CDR3 DNA sequence: TGCGCCAGCAGCTTGGGGGGGACAACTAACTATGGCTACACCTTC. The full variable domain, rest sourced from reference TRBV5-1 and TRBJ1-2, is KAGVTQTPRYLIKTRGQQVTLSCSPISGHRSVSWYQQTPGQGLQFLFEYFSETQRNKGNFPGRFSGRQFSNSRSEMNVSTLELGDSALYLCASSLGGTTNYGYTFGSGTRLTVV.

The rearrangement uses TRBV7-9 and TRBJ2-3; D not resolved. Germline V CDR1 and CDR2: SEHNR, FQNEAQ (reference sequence). The length of the CDR3 is 13 residues. The V end lost 6 bases, the J end lost 0 bases, and 7 bases lay between the germline ends. CDR3 DNA: TGTGCCAGCAGTAGAGAGAGCACAGATACGCAGTATTTT. Protein sequence: CASSRESTDTQYF.

The V gene is TRBV19, the J gene TRBJ2-2, with a tentative D call TRBD1 (6 bases). CDR3 length equals 14 residues. CDR1 is LNHDA and CDR2 is SQIVND in the germline V gene (reference sequence). V dropped 5 bases and J dropped 8 bases, with 15 bases sitting between them. The CDR3 nucleotides are TGTGCCAGTAGTTTCCCAGGGGTCCGGGGGGAGCTGTTTTTT. It translates to CASSFPGVRGELFF.

The CDR3 bases are TGTGTCAGAATTTGCAGGACTAGCCTCAGTGAGCAGTTCTTC. This translates into CVRICRTSLSEQFF. The chain uses TRBV7-5 and TRBJ2-1; TRBD2 is the table's D call, not checked against the DNA. TRBV7-5 is designated a pseudogene. The CDR3 runs 14 residues.

The sample holds a few counts of this clone. This rearrangement joins TRBV29-1 to TRBJ1-5, with TRBD1 matching over 8 bases. Germline V lookup: CDR1 SQVTM, CDR2 ANQGSEA. This CDR3 is built from 13 residues. With V trimmed by 2 bases and J by 6 bases, 3 bases remained unmatched. The CDR3 nucleotides read TGCAGCGTTGAACAGGGGGCCGGTCAGCCCCAGCATTTT. This translates into CSVEQGAGQPQHF.

This chain links TRBV11-2 with TRBJ2-7, with D unclear. Germline loops: CDR1 SGHAT, CDR2 FQNNGV. Trimming shortened V by 5 bases and J by 6 bases, and 14 bases separated the two germline ends. The length of the CDR3 is 13 residues. In DNA form, the CDR3 reads TGTGCCAGCAGCCCCCAGCTGTCGGGCGAGCAGTACTTC. Its protein is CASSPQLSGEQYF.

The rearrangement joins TRBV7-9 to TRBJ2-6, with 8 bases aligning to TRBD1. CDR3 length equals 18 residues. The germline gives CDR1 SEHNR, CDR2 FQNEAQ (reference sequence). V shed 8 bases and J 1 base; nucleotides not matched to a gene: 13. CDR3 coding DNA: TGTGCCAGCCCCTATTCCGGGACAGGCCTTTCTGGGGCCAACGTCCTGACTTTC. It specifies CASPYSGTGLSGANVLTF.

This clone was found a few times. The genes are TRBV7-9 and TRBJ2-7, with D possibly being TRBD2 (5 bases). The CDR3 is 13 residues long. CDR1 is SEHNR and CDR2 is FQNEAQ in the germline V gene (reference sequence). V was shortened by 5 bases and J by 3 bases, with 11 bases between the two germline ends. CDR3 residues: CASSIKRFYEQYF. As DNA, the CDR3 is TGTGCCAGCAGCATCAAGCGGTTCTACGAGCAGTACTTC. Filled out from reference TRBV7-9 and TRBJ2-7, the complete variable domain reads DTGVSQNPRHKITKRGQNVTFRCDPISEHNRLYWYRQTLGQGPEFLTYFQNEAQLEKSRLLSDRFSAERPKGSFSTLEIQRTEQGDSAMYLCASSIKRFYEQYFGPGTRLTVT.

The chain links TRBV6-5 to TRBJ2-7; D is possibly TRBD1 (7 bases). This CDR3 is 14 amino acids long. V lost 11 bases and J lost 3, with 20 bases in between. Germline CDR1 reads MNHEY; CDR2 reads SVGAGI. CDR3: CAAGGTDGLYEQYF. The CDR3 nucleotides are TGTGCCGCCGGCGGGACAGATGGACTCTACGAGCAGTACTTC.

The chain combines TRBV27 with TRBJ2-1; D perhaps matches TRBD2 (6 bases). The V end was cut by 6 bases, the J end by 3 bases, with 15 bases between. The germline CDR1 and CDR2 sequences are MNHEY and SMNVEV (reference sequence). The CDR3 loop spans 15 amino acids. CDR3 DNA: TGTGCCAGCAGCCGTCCCCCGACTAGCTACAATGAGCAGTTCTTC. Translation: CASSRPPTSYNEQFF.

This rearrangement joins TRBV7-2 to TRBJ2-1; no definite D call. With 1 base removed from V and 7 bases from J, the gap between germline ends came to 11 bases. Germline values: CDR1 SGHTA, CDR2 FQGNSA. The length of the CDR3 is 14 residues. The CDR3 protein is CASSLVISRNEQFF. CDR3 nucleotide sequence: TGTGCCAGCAGCTTAGTTATTAGCAGAAATGAGCAGTTCTTC.

This chain connects TRBV4-3 to TRBJ2-7; no reliable D call. V dropped 1 base and J dropped 6 bases, with 13 bases sitting between them. The CDR3 has 14 amino acids. Per the germline V gene, CDR1 is LGHNA and CDR2 is YSLEER. This chain's CDR3 is CASSQGAGPLEQYF. CDR3 DNA: TGCGCCAGCAGCCAAGGGGCAGGTCCGCTCGAGCAGTACTTC.

This clone was seen a single time. The V call is TRBV7-9, the J call TRBJ1-5; 9 positions match TRBD1. This CDR3 has 15 residues. The V and J ends lost 5 bases and 5 bases, in that order; junction bases with no gene match: 7. Per germline, CDR1 SEHNR and CDR2 FQNEAQ (reference sequence). The CDR3 loop reads CASSTGTGTDQPQHF. CDR3 DNA: TGTGCCAGCAGCACCGGGACAGGGACAGATCAGCCCCAGCATTTT.

This clone has more than one count but fewer than ten. The V and J genes are TRBV6-5 and TRBJ1-5; D not certain. The CDR3 sequence is 15 residues long. Germline values: CDR1 MNHEY, CDR2 SVGAGI. Deletions cut 4 bases from V and 2 bases from J, with 12 bases between. The CDR3 here is CASSSDSWGNQPQHF. The CDR3 DNA follows: TGTGCCAGCAGTTCCGACTCCTGGGGCAATCAGCCCCAGCATTTT.

This clone has only one observation. This chain uses TRBV19 with TRBJ2-3, with 10 bases that match TRBD2. Germline trimming cut 6 bases from V and 8 bases from J; bases unmatched to any gene: 11. The germline gives CDR1 LNHDA, CDR2 SQIVND (reference sequence). This CDR3 has 15 residues. In DNA form, the CDR3 reads TGTGCCAGTAGGCGGACTAGCGGCCCCGGGGGTACGCAGTATTTT. Residues: CASRRTSGPGGTQYF. Based on the CDR3 plus reference TRBV19 and TRBJ2-3, the full variable domain is DGGITQSPKYLFRKEGQNVTLSCEQNLNHDAMYWYRQDPGQGLRLIYYSQIVNDFQKGDIAEGYSVSREKKESFPLTVTSAQKNPTAFYLCASRRTSGPGGTQYFGPGTRLTVL.

The V gene is TRBV5-1, the J gene TRBJ2-5, with D perhaps TRBD1 (5 bases). Germline V lookup: CDR1 SGHRS, CDR2 YFSETQ. The CDR3 loop spans 15 amino acids. Trimming pared 2 bases from V and 5 bases from J, leaving 16 bases between. For the CDR3, the DNA is TGCGCCAGCAGCTTTACAGGAGACTCCCGGGAGACCCAGTACTTC. Protein sequence: CASSFTGDSRETQYF.

The rearrangement uses TRBV7-2 and TRBJ2-7; 9 bases agree with TRBD2. Germline V gene sequence: CDR1 SGHTA, CDR2 FQGNSA. This CDR3 has 17 residues. The V segment lost 3 bases and the J segment 0 bases; nucleotides outside the gene matches: 9. This CDR3 reads CASSFRTSGSSSYEQYF. CDR3 coding DNA: TGTGCCAGCAGCTTTCGTACTAGCGGGTCGAGCTCCTACGAGCAGTACTTC. Full variable domain (outside the CDR3, taken from reference TRBV7-2 and TRBJ2-7): GAGVSQSPSNKVTEKGKDVELRCDPISGHTALYWYRQSLGQGLEFLIYFQGNSAPDKSGLPSDRFSAERTGGSVSTLTIQRTQQEDSAVYLCASSFRTSGSSSYEQYFGPGTRLTVT.